The present TCR beta chain was sequenced within a study of T cells in narcolepsy. Only in-frame clones appear in the TCRdb table, and some are missing; sequencing was by immunoSEQ multiplex PCR. Of some 30,000 clones listed, roughly four fifths were seen once; the top ten hold more than 0.9%. The germline V and J ends were trimmed by 5 bases and 1 base, with 12 bases remaining between them. This CDR3 contains 15 residues. CDR1 and CDR2 (germline): SEHNR, FQNEAQ (reference sequence). The rearrangement uses TRBV7-9 and TRBJ1-5; D is ambiguous. The sequencing input was CD45RA- memory CD4+ T cells from PBMCs. This sequence originates from a human donor with narcolepsy. The CDR3 here is CASSPLGDSNQPQHF. DNA for the CDR3: TGTGCCAGCAGCCCGTTGGGAGACAGCAATCAGCCCCAGCATTTT.